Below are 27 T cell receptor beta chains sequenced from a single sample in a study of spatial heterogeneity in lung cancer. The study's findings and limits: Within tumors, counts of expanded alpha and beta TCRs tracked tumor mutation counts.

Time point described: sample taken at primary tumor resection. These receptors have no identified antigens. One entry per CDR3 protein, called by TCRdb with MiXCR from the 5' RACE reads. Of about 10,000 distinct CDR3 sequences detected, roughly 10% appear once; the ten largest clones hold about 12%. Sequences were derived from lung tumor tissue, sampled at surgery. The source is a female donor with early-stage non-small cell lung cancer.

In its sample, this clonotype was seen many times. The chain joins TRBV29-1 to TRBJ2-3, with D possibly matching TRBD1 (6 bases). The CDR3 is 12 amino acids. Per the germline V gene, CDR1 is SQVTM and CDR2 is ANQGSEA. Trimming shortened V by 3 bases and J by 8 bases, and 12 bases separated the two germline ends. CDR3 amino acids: CSVDLRGGTQYF. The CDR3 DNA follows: TGCAGCGTTGACCTCAGGGGTGGTACGCAGTATTTT.

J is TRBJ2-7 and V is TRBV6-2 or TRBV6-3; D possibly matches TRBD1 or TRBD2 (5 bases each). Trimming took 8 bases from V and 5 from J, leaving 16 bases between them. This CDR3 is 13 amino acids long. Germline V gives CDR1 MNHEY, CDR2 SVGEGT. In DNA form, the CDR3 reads TGTGCCAGCGAGGGGCCCCCTTCAGACGAGCAGTACTTC. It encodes CASEGPPSDEQYF.

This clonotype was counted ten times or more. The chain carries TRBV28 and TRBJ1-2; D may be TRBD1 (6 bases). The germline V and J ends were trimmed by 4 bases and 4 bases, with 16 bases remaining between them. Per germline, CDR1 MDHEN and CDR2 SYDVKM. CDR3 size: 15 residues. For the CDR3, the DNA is TGTGCCAGCAGTTCCGAACACAGGGAAGTCTATGGCTACACCTTC. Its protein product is CASSSEHREVYGYTF.

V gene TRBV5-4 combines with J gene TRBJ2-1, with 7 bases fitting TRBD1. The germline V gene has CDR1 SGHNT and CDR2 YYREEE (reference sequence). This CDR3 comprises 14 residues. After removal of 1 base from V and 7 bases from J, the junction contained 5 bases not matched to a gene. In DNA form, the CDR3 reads TGTGCCAGCAGCTTGCCAGGGACAGAAAATGAGCAGTTCTTC. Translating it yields CASSLPGTENEQFF.

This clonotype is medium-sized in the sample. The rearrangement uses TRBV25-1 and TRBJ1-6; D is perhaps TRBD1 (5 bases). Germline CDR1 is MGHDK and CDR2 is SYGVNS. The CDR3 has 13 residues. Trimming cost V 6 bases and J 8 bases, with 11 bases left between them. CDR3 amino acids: CASRRGTDSPLHF. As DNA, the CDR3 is TGTGCCAGCAGGCGAGGGACTGATTCACCCCTCCACTTT.

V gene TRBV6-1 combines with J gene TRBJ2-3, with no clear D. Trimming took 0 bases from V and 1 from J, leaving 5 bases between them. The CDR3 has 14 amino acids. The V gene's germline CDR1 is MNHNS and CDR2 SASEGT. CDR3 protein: CASSEAYGTDTQYF. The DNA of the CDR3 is TGTGCCAGCAGTGAAGCCTATGGCACAGATACGCAGTATTTT.

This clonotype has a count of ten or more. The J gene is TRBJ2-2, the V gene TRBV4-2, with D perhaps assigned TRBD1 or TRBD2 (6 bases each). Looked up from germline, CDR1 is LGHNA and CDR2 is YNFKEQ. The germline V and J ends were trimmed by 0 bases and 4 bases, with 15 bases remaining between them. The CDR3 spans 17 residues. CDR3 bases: TGTGCCAGCAGCCAAGATGGAGGGGGGAGAGGCACCGGGGAGCTGTTTTTT. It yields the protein CASSQDGGGRGTGELFF.

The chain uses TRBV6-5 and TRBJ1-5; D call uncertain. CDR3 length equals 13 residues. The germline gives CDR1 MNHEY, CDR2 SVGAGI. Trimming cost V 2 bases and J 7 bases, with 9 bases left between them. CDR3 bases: TGTGCCAGCAGTTACCCCTCGGAACAGCCCCAGCATTTT. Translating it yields CASSYPSEQPQHF.

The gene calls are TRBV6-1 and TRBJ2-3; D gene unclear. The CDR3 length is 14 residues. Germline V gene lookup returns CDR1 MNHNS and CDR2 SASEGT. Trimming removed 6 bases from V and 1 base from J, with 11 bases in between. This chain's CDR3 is CASSENRGTDTQYF. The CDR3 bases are TGTGCCAGCAGCGAAAACCGGGGCACAGATACGCAGTATTTT.

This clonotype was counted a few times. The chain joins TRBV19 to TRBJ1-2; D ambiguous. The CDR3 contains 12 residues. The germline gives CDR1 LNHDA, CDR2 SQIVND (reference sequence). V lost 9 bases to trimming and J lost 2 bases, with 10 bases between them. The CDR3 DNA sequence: TGTGCCAGCCATTCTAGGAACTATGGCTACACCTTC. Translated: CASHSRNYGYTF.

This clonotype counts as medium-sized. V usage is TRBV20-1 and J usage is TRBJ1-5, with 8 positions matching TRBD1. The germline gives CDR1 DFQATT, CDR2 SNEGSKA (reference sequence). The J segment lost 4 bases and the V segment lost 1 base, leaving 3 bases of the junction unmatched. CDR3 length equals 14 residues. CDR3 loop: CSARGTGWNQPQHF. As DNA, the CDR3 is TGCAGTGCTAGAGGGACAGGGTGGAATCAGCCCCAGCATTTT.

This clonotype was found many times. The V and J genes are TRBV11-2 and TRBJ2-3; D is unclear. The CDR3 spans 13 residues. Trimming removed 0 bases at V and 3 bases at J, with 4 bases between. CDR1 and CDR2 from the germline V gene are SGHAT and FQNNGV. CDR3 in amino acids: CASSLDLTDTQYF. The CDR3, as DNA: TGTGCCAGCAGCTTAGATCTAACAGATACGCAGTATTTT.

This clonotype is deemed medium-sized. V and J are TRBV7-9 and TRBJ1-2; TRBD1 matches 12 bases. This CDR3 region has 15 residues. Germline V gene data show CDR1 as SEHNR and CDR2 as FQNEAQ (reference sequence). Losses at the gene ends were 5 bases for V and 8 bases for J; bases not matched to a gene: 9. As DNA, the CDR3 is TGTGCCAGCAGCCCCCTCGGGACAGGGGGCCTCGGCTACACCTTC. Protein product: CASSPLGTGGLGYTF.

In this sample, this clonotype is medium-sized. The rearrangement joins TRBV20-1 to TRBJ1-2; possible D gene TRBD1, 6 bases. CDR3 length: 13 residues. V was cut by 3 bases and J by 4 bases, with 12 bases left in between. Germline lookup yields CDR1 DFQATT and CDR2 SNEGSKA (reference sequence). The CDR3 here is CSASSRGGYGYTF. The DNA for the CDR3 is TGCAGTGCTAGTAGTAGGGGGGGCTATGGCTACACCTTC.

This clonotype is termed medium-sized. The CDR3 DNA is TGCGCCAGCAGCCCGGAGGGCGATATCAGAGATACGCAGTATTTT. It encodes CASSPEGDIRDTQYF. The chain carries TRBV4-1 and TRBJ2-3; tentatively, D is TRBD2 (6 bases). V lost 4 bases to trimming and J lost 5 bases, with 16 bases between them. The CDR3 runs to 15 residues. The V gene's germline CDR1 is MGHRA and CDR2 YSYEKL.

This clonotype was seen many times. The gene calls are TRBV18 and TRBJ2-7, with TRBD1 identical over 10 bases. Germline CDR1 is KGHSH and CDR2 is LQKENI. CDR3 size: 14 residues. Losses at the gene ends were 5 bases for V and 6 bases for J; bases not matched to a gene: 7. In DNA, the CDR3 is TGTGCCAGCTCAAAAGACGGGACAGGGGTCGAGCAGTACTTC. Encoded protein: CASSKDGTGVEQYF. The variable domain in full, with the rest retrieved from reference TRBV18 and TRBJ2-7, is NAGVMQNPRHLVRRRGQEARLRCSPMKGHSHVYWYRQLPEEGLKFMVYLQKENIIDESGMPKERFSAEFPKEGPSILRIQQVVRGDSAAYFCASSKDGTGVEQYFGPGTRLTVT.

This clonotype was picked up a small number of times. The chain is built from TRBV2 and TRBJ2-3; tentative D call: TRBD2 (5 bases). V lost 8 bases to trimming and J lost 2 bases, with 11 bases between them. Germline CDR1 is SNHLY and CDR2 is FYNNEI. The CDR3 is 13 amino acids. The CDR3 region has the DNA TGTGCCAGCGGCGGACTCCACACAGATACGCAGTATTTT. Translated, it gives CASGGLHTDTQYF.

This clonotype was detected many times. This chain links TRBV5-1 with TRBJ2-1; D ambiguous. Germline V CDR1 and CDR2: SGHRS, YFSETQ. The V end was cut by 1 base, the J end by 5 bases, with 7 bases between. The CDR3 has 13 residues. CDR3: CASSLNSNNEQFF. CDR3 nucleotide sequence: TGCGCCAGCAGCTTGAACAGCAACAATGAGCAGTTCTTC. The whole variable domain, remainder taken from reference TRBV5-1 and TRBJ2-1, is KAGVTQTPRYLIKTRGQQVTLSCSPISGHRSVSWYQQTPGQGLQFLFEYFSETQRNKGNFPGRFSGRQFSNSRSEMNVSTLELGDSALYLCASSLNSNNEQFFGPGTRLTVL.

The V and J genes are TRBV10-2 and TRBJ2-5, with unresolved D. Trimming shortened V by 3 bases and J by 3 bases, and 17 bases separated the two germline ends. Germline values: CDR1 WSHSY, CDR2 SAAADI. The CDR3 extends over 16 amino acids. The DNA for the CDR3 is TGCGCCAGCAGTGATAGGCGTGACTCCCCCGAAGAGACCCAGTACTTC. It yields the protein CASSDRRDSPEETQYF.

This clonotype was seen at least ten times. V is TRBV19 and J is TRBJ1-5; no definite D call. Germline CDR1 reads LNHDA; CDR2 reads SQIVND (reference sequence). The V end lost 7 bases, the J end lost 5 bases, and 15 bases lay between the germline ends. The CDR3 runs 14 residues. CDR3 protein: CASTALALYQPQHF. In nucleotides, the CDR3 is TGTGCCAGTACCGCCCTTGCACTCTATCAGCCCCAGCATTTT.

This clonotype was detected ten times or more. The CDR3 nucleotides are TGCGCCAGCAGCCAAGAGCTAGCGGGGTCCTACAATGAGCAGTTCTTC. Translated, it gives CASSQELAGSYNEQFF. This chain connects TRBV4-1 to TRBJ2-1, with 9 nucleotides matching TRBD2. The germline CDR1 and CDR2 sequences are MGHRA and YSYEKL. This CDR3 is 16 amino acids long. The ends lost 0 bases at V and 1 base at J; junction bases unmatched: 1.

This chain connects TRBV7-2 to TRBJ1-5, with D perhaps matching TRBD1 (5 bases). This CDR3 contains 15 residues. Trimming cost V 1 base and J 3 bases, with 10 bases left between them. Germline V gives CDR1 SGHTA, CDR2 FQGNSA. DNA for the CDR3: TGTGCCAGCAGCTTAGAGGGACTAACCAATCAGCCCCAGCATTTT. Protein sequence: CASSLEGLTNQPQHF.

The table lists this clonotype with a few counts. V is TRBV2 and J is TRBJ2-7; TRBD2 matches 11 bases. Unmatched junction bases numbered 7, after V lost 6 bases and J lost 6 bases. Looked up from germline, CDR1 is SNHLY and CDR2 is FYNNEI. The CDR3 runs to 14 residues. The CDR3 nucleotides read TGTGCCAGCAGGACGACTAGCGGGATGGTCGAGCAGTACTTC. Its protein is CASRTTSGMVEQYF.

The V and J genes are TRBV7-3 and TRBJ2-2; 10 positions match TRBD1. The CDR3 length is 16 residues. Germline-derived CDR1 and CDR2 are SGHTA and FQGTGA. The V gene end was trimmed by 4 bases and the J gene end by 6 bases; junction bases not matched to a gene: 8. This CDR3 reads CASSSAGTGAPGELFF. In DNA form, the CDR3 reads TGTGCCAGCAGCTCCGCCGGGACAGGGGCTCCCGGGGAGCTGTTTTTT.

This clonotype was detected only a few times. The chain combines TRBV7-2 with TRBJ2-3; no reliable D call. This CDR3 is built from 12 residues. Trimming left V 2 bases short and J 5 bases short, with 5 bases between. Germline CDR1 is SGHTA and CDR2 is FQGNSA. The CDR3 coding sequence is TGTGCCAGCAGCTTACCCTTAGATACGCAGTATTTT. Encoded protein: CASSLPLDTQYF.

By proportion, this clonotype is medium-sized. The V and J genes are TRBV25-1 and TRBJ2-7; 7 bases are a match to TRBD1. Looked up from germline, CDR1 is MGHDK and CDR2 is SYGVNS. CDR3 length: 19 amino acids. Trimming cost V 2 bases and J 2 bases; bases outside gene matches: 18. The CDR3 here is CASSESPGETGPGTYEQYF. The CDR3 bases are TGTGCCAGCAGTGAAAGCCCCGGTGAGACAGGGCCGGGCACCTACGAGCAGTACTTC.

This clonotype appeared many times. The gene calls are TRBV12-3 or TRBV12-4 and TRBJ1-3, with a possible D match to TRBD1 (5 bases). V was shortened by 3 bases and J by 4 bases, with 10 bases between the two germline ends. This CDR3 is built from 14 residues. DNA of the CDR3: TGTGCCAGCAGTTTTGGGACTCACGGAAACACCATATATTTT. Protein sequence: CASSFGTHGNTIYF.